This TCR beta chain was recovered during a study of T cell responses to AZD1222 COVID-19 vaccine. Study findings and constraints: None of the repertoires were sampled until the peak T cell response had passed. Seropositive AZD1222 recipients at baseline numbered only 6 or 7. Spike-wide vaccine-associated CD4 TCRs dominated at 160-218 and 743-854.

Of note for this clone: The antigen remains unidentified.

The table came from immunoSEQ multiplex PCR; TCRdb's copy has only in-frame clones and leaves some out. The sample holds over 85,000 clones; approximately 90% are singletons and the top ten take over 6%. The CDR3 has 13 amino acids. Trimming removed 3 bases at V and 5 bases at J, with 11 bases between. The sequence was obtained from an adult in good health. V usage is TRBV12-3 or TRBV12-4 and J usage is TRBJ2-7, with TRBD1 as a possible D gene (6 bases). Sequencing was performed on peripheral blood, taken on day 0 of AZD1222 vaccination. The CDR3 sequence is CASSFTRGDEQYF. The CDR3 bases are TGTGCCAGCAGTTTCACCAGGGGCGACGAGCAGTACTTC.